This entry lists 20 T cell receptor beta chains sequenced from one sample in a study of blood T cell repertoires in COVID-19. TCRdb's table, derived via immunoSEQ multiplex PCR, lists solely in-frame clones and lacks some. Of 300,000 to 400,000 clones in the sample, more than 75% were seen once. The sample taken for sequencing was peripheral blood. All receptors come from a woman aged 45-59 years with COVID-19, enrolled during active disease.

This chain connects TRBV5-1 to TRBJ1-1; 8 bases map to TRBD1. This CDR3 contains 16 residues. V was pared by 0 bases and J by 1 base, with 5 bases of the junction left unmatched. CDR1 and CDR2 from the germline V gene are SGHRS and YFSETQ. The CDR3 is CASSLAGDRWNTEAFF. The CDR3 region has the DNA TGCGCCAGCAGCTTGGCCGGGGACAGGTGGAACACTGAAGCTTTCTTT.

V is TRBV9 and J is TRBJ1-6, with 7 positions matching TRBD1. V lost 0 bases, J lost 10 bases, and 4 bases stayed unmatched. CDR1 and CDR2 (germline): SGDLS, YYNGEE. The CDR3 is 14 residues long. CDR3 DNA sequence: TGTGCCAGCAGCGTAGACAGGGGAGTATCACCCCTCCACTTT. It encodes CASSVDRGVSPLHF.

The chain carries TRBV12-3 or TRBV12-4 and TRBJ1-1, with a weak D call TRBD1 (5 bases). The CDR3 is made up of 11 amino acids. Trimming left V 4 bases short and J 11 bases short, with 11 bases between. This CDR3 reads CASSSRQIAFF. CDR3 coding DNA: TGTGCCAGCAGTTCAAGACAGATTGCTTTCTTT.

The chain has TRBV11-2 and TRBJ1-1; TRBD1 matches 8 bases. The CDR3 extends over 15 amino acids. Looked up from germline, CDR1 is SGHAT and CDR2 is FQNNGV. V lost 5 bases and J lost 5; bases outside the gene matches: 10. CDR3 bases: TGTGCCAGCAGCCTAACAATACAGGGGGGGACTGAAGCTTTCTTT. It yields the protein CASSLTIQGGTEAFF.

This clone was seen more than once but under ten times. V usage is TRBV5-1 and J usage is TRBJ2-4, with 9 bases that match TRBD1. The junction had 6 bases not matched to a gene; V was cut back by 3 bases and J by 2 bases. CDR1 is SGHRS, CDR2 YFSETQ, per germline. The length of the CDR3 is 16 residues. The CDR3 spells CASSSMTGGTKNIQYF. The CDR3 nucleotides are TGCGCCAGCAGCTCGATGACAGGGGGGACCAAAAACATTCAGTACTTC.

The chain joins TRBV25-1 to TRBJ2-3; TRBD1 might be the D (6 bases). The CDR3 has 14 amino acids. The germline V gene has CDR1 MGHDK and CDR2 SYGVNS. V was cut by 4 bases and J by 5 bases, with 13 bases left in between. CDR3 in amino acids: CASSGAGAVDTQYF. The CDR3 region has the DNA TGTGCCAGCAGTGGGGCAGGGGCGGTAGATACGCAGTATTTT.

A single count supports this clone. The V and J genes are TRBV5-1 and TRBJ2-1; 11 bases line up with TRBD1. The CDR3 is 15 amino acids. Per germline, CDR1 SGHRS and CDR2 YFSETQ. With V trimmed by 4 bases and J by 5 bases, 5 bases remained unmatched. The CDR3 reads CASSPGTGGNNEQFF. CDR3 DNA: TGCGCCAGCAGCCCAGGGACAGGGGGAAACAATGAGCAGTTCTTC.

The rearrangement joins TRBV24-1 to TRBJ1-4; D remains ambiguous. This CDR3 contains 13 residues. Germline V lookup: CDR1 KGHDR, CDR2 SFDVKD. CDR3 loop: CVNLTLSGEKLFF. In DNA, the CDR3 is TGTGTCAACTTAACCCTATCAGGTGAAAAACTGTTTTTT.

The chain carries TRBV14 and TRBJ1-6; D might be TRBD1 (6 bases). The CDR3 is 14 amino acids. The ends were cut back, 0 bases at V and 8 bases at J, with 8 bases in the middle. CDR1 and CDR2 from the germline V gene are SGHDN and FVKESK. The DNA of the CDR3 is TGTGCCAGCAGCCAAGACAGGGGTCATTCACCCCTCCACTTT. It codes for CASSQDRGHSPLHF.

This clone was seen more than once but under ten times. The chain employs TRBV5-5 and TRBJ1-1; D ambiguous. V was cut by 2 bases and J by 7 bases, with 9 bases left in between. The CDR3 runs to 12 residues. CDR1 SGHKS and CDR2 YYEKEE come from the germline V gene (reference sequence). Here the CDR3 DNA reads TGTGCCAGCAGCTTCATGCAGTTTGAAGCTTTCTTT. Its protein product is CASSFMQFEAFF.

The gene calls are TRBV30 and TRBJ2-7; TRBD2 matches at 12 bases. J lost 7 bases, V lost 1 base, and 8 bases had no gene match. The CDR3 runs to 15 residues. Germline CDR1 and CDR2: GTSNPN and SVGIG (reference sequence). DNA for the CDR3: TGTGCCTGGAGTGGGATGGGACTAGCGGGCGAAGAGCAGTACTTC. Translation: CAWSGMGLAGEEQYF.

The V and J genes are TRBV4-2 and TRBJ2-7, with D perhaps TRBD2 (6 bases). V lost 1 base to trimming and J lost 5 bases, with 9 bases between them. CDR3 length: 13 amino acids. CDR1 is LGHNA, CDR2 YNFKEQ, per germline. CDR3 DNA sequence: TGTGCCAGCAGCCAAGGGGAGCGGGACGAGCAGTACTTC. Translating gives CASSQGERDEQYF.

The J gene is TRBJ1-3, the V gene TRBV14; no clear D gene. Trimming removed 0 bases from V and 4 bases from J, with 10 bases in between. Germline CDR1 and CDR2: SGHDN and FVKESK. The CDR3 spans 15 residues. In DNA form, the CDR3 reads TGTGCCAGCAGCCAAGATCGGGTGCCCGGAAACACCATATATTTT. Its protein product is CASSQDRVPGNTIYF.

The V call is TRBV12-5, the J call TRBJ1-5; D is unclear. CDR1 is LGHNT and CDR2 is FRNRAP in the germline V gene. The CDR3 is 14 amino acids. Trimming removed 5 bases at V and 3 bases at J, with 11 bases between. The CDR3 region has the DNA TGTGCTAGTGGTGTGGCCCTCTACAATCAGCCCCAGCATTTT. Amino acids: CASGVALYNQPQHF.

J is TRBJ2-7 and V is TRBV2; 8 bases are a match to TRBD2. Trimming removed 7 bases from V and 6 bases from J; junction bases left unmatched: 14. This CDR3 is built from 15 residues. Germline lookup yields CDR1 SNHLY and CDR2 FYNNEI. The CDR3, as DNA: TGTGCCAGCATGAAGGGTTCCGGGAGGGCCGGCGAGCAGTACTTC. It encodes CASMKGSGRAGEQYF.

A few counts support this clone. V usage is TRBV27 and J usage is TRBJ2-7; tentative D call: TRBD1 (5 bases). The length of the CDR3 is 13 residues. Germline V gives CDR1 MNHEY, CDR2 SMNVEV (reference sequence). With 6 bases removed from V and 3 bases from J, the gap between germline ends came to 12 bases. The CDR3 sequence: CASRQGPFYEQYF. The CDR3 DNA follows: TGTGCCAGCAGGCAGGGCCCTTTCTACGAGCAGTACTTC.

V and J are TRBV7-2 and TRBJ2-1; TRBD2 matches 7 bases. The CDR3 loop spans 15 amino acids. CDR1 and CDR2 (germline): SGHTA, FQGNSA. J was trimmed by 8 bases and V by 4 bases; bases with no gene match: 11. In DNA form, the CDR3 reads TGTGCCAGCAGCTCGATGGTGAGCGGGAACGATGAGCAGTTCTTC. This gives the protein CASSSMVSGNDEQFF.

The genes are TRBV6-6 and TRBJ2-1; TRBD2 agrees at 8 bases. The CDR3 is 14 residues long. CDR1 and CDR2 (germline): MNHNY, SVGAGI (reference sequence). J gave up 0 bases and V 5 bases, and 0 bases lay outside the gene matches. The CDR3 DNA reads as TGTGCCAGCAGTAGCGGGAGCTCCTACAATGAGCAGTTCTTC. It specifies CASSSGSSYNEQFF.

The chain employs TRBV10-2 and TRBJ2-3; TRBD1 is a possible D gene (6 bases). The CDR3 covers 13 residues. The V and J ends lost 6 bases and 6 bases respectively, with 13 bases between them. Germline lookup yields CDR1 WSHSY and CDR2 SAAADI. The CDR3, as DNA: TGCGCCAGCAGGGACAGTTCGGAGGATACGCAGTATTTT. This gives the protein CASRDSSEDTQYF.

The rearrangement joins TRBV30 to TRBJ1-3, with 7 nucleotides matching TRBD1. The V gene end was trimmed by 3 bases and the J gene end by 4 bases; junction bases not matched to a gene: 3. CDR3 length: 13 amino acids. The V gene's germline CDR1 is GTSNPN and CDR2 SVGIG (reference sequence). The CDR3 loop reads CAWRTGKGNTIYF. The CDR3 bases are TGTGCCTGGAGGACAGGGAAAGGAAACACCATATATTTT.